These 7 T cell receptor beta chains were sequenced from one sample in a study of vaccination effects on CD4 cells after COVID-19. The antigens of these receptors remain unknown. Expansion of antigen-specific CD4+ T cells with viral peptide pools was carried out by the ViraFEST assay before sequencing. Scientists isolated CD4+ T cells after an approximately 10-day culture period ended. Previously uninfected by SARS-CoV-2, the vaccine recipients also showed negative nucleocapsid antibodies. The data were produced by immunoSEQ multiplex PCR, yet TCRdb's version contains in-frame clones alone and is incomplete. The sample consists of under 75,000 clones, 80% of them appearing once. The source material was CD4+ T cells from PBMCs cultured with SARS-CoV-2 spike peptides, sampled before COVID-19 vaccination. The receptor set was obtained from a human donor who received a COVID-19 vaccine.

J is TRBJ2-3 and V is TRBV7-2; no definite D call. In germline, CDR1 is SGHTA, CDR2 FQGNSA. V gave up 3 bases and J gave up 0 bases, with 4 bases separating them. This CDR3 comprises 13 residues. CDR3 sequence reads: CASSFPSTDTQYF. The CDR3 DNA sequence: TGTGCCAGCAGCTTCCCTAGCACAGATACGCAGTATTTT.

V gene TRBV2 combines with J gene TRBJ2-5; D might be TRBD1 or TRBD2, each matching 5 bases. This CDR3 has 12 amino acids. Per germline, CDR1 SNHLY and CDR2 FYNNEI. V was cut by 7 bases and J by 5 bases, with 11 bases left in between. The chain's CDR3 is CASIEGWETQYF. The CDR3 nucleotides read TGTGCCAGCATAGAGGGGTGGGAGACCCAGTACTTC.

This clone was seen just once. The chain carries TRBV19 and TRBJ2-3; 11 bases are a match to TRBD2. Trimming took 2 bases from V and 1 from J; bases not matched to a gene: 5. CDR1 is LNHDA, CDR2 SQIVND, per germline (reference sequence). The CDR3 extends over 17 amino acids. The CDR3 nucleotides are TGTGCCAGTAGTATATCCCGTAGCGGGGGGGGCACAGATACGCAGTATTTT. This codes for CASSISRSGGGTDTQYF.

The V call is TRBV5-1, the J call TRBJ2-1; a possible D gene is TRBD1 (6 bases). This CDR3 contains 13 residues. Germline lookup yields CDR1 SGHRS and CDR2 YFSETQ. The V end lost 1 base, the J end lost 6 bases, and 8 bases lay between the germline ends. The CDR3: CASSLNRANEQFF. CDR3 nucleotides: TGCGCCAGCAGCTTGAACAGGGCCAATGAGCAGTTCTTC.

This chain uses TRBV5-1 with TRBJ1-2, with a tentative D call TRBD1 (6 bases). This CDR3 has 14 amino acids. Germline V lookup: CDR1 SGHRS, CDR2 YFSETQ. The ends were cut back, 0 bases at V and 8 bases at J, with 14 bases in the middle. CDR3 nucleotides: TGCGCCAGCAGCTTGGGTGGGACACCAAACGGCTACACCTTC. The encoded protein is CASSLGGTPNGYTF.

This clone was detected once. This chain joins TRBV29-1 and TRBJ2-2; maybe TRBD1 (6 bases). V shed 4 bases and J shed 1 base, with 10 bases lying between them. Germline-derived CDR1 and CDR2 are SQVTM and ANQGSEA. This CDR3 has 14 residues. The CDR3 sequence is CSVGGPGNTGELFF. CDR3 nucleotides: TGCAGCGTTGGGGGGCCTGGGAACACCGGGGAGCTGTTTTTT.

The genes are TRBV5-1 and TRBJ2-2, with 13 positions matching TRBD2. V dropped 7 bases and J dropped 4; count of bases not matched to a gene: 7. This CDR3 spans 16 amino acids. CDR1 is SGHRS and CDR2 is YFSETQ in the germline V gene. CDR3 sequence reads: CASWTSGGRGTGELFF. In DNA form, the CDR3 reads TGCGCCAGCTGGACTAGCGGGGGACGAGGCACCGGGGAGCTGTTTTTT.